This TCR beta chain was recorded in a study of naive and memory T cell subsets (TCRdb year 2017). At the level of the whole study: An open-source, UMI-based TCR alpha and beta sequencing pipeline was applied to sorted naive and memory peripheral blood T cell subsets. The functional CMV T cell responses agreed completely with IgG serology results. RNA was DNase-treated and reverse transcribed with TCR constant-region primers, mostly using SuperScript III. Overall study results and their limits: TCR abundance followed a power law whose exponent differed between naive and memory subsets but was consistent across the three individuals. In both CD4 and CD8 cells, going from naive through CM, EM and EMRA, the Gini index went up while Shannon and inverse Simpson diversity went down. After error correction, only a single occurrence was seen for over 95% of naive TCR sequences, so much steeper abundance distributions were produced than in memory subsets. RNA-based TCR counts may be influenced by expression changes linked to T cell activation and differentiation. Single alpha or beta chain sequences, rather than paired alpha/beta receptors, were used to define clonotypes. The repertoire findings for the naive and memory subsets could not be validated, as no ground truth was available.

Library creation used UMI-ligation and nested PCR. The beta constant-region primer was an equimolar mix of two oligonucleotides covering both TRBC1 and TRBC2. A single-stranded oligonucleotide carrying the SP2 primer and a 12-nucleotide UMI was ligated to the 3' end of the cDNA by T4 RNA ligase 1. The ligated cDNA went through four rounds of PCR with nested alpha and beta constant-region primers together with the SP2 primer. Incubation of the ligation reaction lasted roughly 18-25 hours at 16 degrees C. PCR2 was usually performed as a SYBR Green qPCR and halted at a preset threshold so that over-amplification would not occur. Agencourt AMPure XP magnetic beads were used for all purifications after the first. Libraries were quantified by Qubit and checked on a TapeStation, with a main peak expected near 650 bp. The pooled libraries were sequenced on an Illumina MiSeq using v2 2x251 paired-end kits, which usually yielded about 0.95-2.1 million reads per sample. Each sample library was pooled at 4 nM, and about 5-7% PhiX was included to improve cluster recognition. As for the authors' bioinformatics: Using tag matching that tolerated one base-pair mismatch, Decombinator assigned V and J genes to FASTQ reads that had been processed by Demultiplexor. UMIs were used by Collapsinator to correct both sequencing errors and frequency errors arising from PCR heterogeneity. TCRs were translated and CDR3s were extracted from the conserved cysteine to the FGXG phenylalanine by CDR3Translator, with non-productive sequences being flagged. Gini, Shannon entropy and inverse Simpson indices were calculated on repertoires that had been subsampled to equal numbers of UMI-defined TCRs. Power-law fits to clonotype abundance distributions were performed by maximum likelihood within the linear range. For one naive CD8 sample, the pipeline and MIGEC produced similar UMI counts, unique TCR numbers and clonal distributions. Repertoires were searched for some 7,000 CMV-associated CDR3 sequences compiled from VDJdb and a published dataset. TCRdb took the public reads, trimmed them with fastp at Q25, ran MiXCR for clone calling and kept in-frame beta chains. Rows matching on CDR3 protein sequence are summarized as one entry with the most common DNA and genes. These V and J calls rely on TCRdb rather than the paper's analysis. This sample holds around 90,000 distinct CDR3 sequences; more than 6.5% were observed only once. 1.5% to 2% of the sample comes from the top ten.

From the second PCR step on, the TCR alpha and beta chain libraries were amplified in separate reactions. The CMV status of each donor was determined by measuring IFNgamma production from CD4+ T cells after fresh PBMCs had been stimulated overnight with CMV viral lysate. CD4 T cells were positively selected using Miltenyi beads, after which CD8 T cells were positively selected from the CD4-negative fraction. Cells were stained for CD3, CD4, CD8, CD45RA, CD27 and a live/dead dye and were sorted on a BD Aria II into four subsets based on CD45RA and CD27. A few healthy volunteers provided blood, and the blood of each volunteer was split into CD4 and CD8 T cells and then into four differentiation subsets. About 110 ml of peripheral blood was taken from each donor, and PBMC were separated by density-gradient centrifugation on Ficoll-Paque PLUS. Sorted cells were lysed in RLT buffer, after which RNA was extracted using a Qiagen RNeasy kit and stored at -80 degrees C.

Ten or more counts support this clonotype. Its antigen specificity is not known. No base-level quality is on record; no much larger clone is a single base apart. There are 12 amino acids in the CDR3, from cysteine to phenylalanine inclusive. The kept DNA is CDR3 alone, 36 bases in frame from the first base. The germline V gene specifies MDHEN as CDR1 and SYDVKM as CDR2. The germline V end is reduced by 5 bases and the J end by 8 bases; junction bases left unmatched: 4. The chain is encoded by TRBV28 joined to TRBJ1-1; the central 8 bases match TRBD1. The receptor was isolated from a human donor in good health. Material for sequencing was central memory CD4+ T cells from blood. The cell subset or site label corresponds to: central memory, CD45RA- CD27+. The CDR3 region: CASSLRTGEAFF. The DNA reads TGTGCCAGCAGTCTAAGGACAGGGGAAGCTTTCTTT.